This TCR beta chain was profiled in a study of T cell responses to AZD1222 COVID-19 vaccine. Germline lookup yields CDR1 LGHDT and CDR2 YNNKEL (reference sequence). CDR3 size: 15 residues. Trimming pared 2 bases from V and 4 bases from J, leaving 14 bases between. Turning to this clone: Its antigen is not known.

The method was immunoSEQ multiplex PCR; TCRdb's version includes in-frame clones alone and lacks a portion of them. The sample carries 150,000 to 200,000 clones, about 91% recorded once. Overall study results and limits: Compared with day 0, the breadth and depth of the Spike-specific TCR repertoire rose significantly after two doses of AZD1222. Among AZD1222 vaccinees, only six or seven were seropositive at baseline. Spike was spanned by vaccine-associated CD4 TCRs, which were dominant at 160-218 and 743-854.

The material was peripheral blood, obtained 28 days after the second AZD1222 dose. This TCR was sampled from an adult who received the AZD1222 COVID-19 vaccine. V is TRBV3-1 (or the pseudogene TRBV3-2) and J is TRBJ1-2; D unclear. CDR3 in amino acids: CASSQWGSAGYGYTF. The DNA for the CDR3 is TGTGCCAGCAGCCAATGGGGAAGTGCTGGCTATGGCTACACCTTC.